What follows are 32 T cell receptor beta chains derived from one specimen sequenced in a study of blood T cell repertoires in COVID-19. Method: immunoSEQ multiplex PCR; TCRdb's copy keeps in-frame clones and lacks some. The data show fewer than 95,000 clones, with around 90% seen just once and roughly 0.72% held by the top ten. The specimen was peripheral blood. Receptors were obtained from a woman of 80 years or more with acute or convalescent COVID-19.

V and J are TRBV3-1 (or the pseudogene TRBV3-2) and TRBJ2-7; 7 bases are shared with TRBD1. Germline V gene data show CDR1 as LGHDT and CDR2 as YNNKEL (reference sequence). V gave up 5 bases and J gave up 4 bases; unmatched junction bases: 8. CDR3 length equals 14 residues. CDR3 residues: CASSIGGTAYEQYF. Written as DNA, the CDR3 is TGTGCCAGCAGCATAGGTGGGACAGCGTACGAGCAGTACTTC.

The gene calls are TRBV11-1 and TRBJ2-3; TRBD2 agrees at 9 bases. V lost 0 bases, J lost 5 bases, and 0 bases stayed unmatched. The CDR3 length is 14 residues. Germline-derived CDR1 and CDR2 are SGHAT and FQDESV (reference sequence). Here the CDR3 reads CASSLATSGDTQYF. In DNA form, the CDR3 reads TGTGCCAGCAGCTTAGCGACTAGCGGAGATACGCAGTATTTT.

V and J are TRBV5-1 and TRBJ1-1; unclear D gene. The CDR3 spans 14 residues. V was pared by 4 bases and J by 6 bases, with 16 bases between. Germline CDR1 and CDR2: SGHRS and YFSETQ. The CDR3 here is CASSPNAGEAEAFF. The DNA for the CDR3 is TGCGCCAGCAGCCCAAACGCGGGAGAGGCTGAAGCTTTCTTT.

The V gene is TRBV10-3, the J gene TRBJ2-2; the match to TRBD1 covers 9 bases. Trimming cost V 8 bases and J 4 bases; bases outside gene matches: 5. The CDR3 is 14 amino acids. The germline gives CDR1 ENHRY, CDR2 SYGVKD. The CDR3 DNA sequence: TGTGCCATCCGGCGACAGGGGGGCACCGGGGAGCTGTTTTTT. Translated, it gives CAIRRQGGTGELFF.

The chain recombines TRBV5-1 with TRBJ2-5; TRBD2 agrees at 7 bases. The CDR3 extends over 14 amino acids. Germline V gene lookup returns CDR1 SGHRS and CDR2 YFSETQ. V lost 0 bases to trimming and J lost 5 bases; unmatched junction nucleotides: 4. CDR3 sequence (DNA): TGCGCCAGCAGCTTGGCCAGCGGGGATGAGACCCAGTACTTC. Translation: CASSLASGDETQYF. The whole variable domain, remainder taken from reference TRBV5-1 and TRBJ2-5, is KAGVTQTPRYLIKTRGQQVTLSCSPISGHRSVSWYQQTPGQGLQFLFEYFSETQRNKGNFPGRFSGRQFSNSRSEMNVSTLELGDSALYLCASSLASGDETQYFGPGTRLLVL.

The chain has TRBV4-2 and TRBJ1-1; TRBD1 matches at 8 bases. The CDR3 contains 15 residues. The V segment lost 0 bases and the J segment 5 bases; nucleotides outside the gene matches: 5. Germline V gives CDR1 LGHNA, CDR2 YNFKEQ. The CDR3 DNA is TGTGCCAGCAGCCAAGAGGTCAGGGGGCATACTGAAGCTTTCTTT. Amino acid sequence: CASSQEVRGHTEAFF.

This chain uses TRBV4-2 with TRBJ1-2; TRBD1 might be the D (5 bases). The length of the CDR3 is 15 residues. The V gene lost 1 base and the J gene lost 0 bases, with 9 bases spanning the gap. CDR1 is LGHNA and CDR2 is YNFKEQ in the germline V gene. CDR3 loop: CASSQAGAPNYGYTF. The CDR3 DNA sequence: TGTGCCAGCAGCCAAGCTGGGGCTCCTAACTATGGCTACACCTTC.

The chain joins TRBV7-9 to TRBJ1-5; 7 bases map to TRBD1. The germline gives CDR1 SEHNR, CDR2 FQNEAQ (reference sequence). V shed 5 bases and J 2 bases; nucleotides not matched to a gene: 6. This CDR3 comprises 15 residues. CDR3 nucleotide sequence: TGTGCCAGCAGCCCCACTGGACAGGGCAATCAGCCCCAGCATTTT. Residues: CASSPTGQGNQPQHF.

The chain has TRBV5-1 and TRBJ2-7; 11 bases fit TRBD2. Germline CDR1 is SGHRS and CDR2 is YFSETQ. The CDR3 contains 15 residues. V was clipped by 4 bases and J by 2 bases; unmatched bases: 5. Here the CDR3 reads CASSPQLAGAYEQYF. The CDR3 DNA follows: TGCGCCAGCAGCCCCCAACTAGCGGGAGCCTACGAGCAGTACTTC.

The chain recombines TRBV2 with TRBJ2-7, with D possibly matching TRBD1 (6 bases). The V gene's germline CDR1 is SNHLY and CDR2 FYNNEI. Deletions cut 3 bases from V and 3 bases from J, with 15 bases between. The length of the CDR3 is 15 residues. The DNA of the CDR3 is TGTGCCAGCAGTGATTTGGGGGCGACCTTCTACGAGCAGTACTTC. Its translation is CASSDLGATFYEQYF.

This chain uses TRBV9 with TRBJ2-2; 13 nucleotides match TRBD2. The CDR3 sequence is 15 residues long. Germline-derived CDR1 and CDR2 are SGDLS and YYNGEE. V was pared by 4 bases and J by 8 bases, with 5 bases of the junction left unmatched. CDR3 bases: TGTGCCAGCAGCCCAGGGACTAGCGGGATAGGGGAGCTGTTTTTT. Translating gives CASSPGTSGIGELFF. The variable domain in full, completed from reference TRBV9 and TRBJ2-2, reads DSGVTQTPKHLITATGQRVTLRCSPRSGDLSVYWYQQSLDQGLQFLIQYYNGEERAKGNILERFSAQQFPDLHSELNLSSLELGDSALYFCASSPGTSGIGELFFGEGSRLTVL.

V gene TRBV5-1 combines with J gene TRBJ1-5, with a tentative D call TRBD1 (6 bases). The CDR3 has 13 residues. The germline V gene encodes CDR1 SGHRS and CDR2 YFSETQ. V was cut by 5 bases and J by 4 bases, with 10 bases left in between. CDR3 bases: TGCGCCAGCAGTTTGACAGGTAATCAGCCCCAGCATTTT. Residues: CASSLTGNQPQHF.

The chain has TRBV24-1 and TRBJ2-1; D is uncertain. V was cut by 4 bases and J by 9 bases, with 12 bases left in between. Germline CDR1 reads KGHDR; CDR2 reads SFDVKD. The CDR3 is 13 residues long. CDR3 sequence reads: CATSDYPPTEQFF. DNA of the CDR3: TGTGCCACCAGTGACTATCCCCCTACTGAGCAGTTCTTC.

The chain has TRBV7-2 and TRBJ2-2; the match to TRBD1 covers 7 bases. Trimming at V came to 1 base and at J to 4 bases, leaving 6 bases not matched to a gene. The CDR3 length is 16 residues. CDR1 and CDR2 (germline): SGHTA, FQGNSA. The CDR3 spells CASSLGRAGGTGELFF. The CDR3 DNA sequence: TGTGCCAGCAGCTTAGGGCGGGCAGGGGGCACCGGGGAGCTGTTTTTT.

This clone has only a few counts. The gene calls are TRBV9 and TRBJ2-1; 10 nucleotides align to TRBD2. The CDR3 length is 14 residues. CDR1 is SGDLS, CDR2 YYNGEE, per germline. The V gene end was trimmed by 2 bases and the J gene end by 9 bases; junction bases not matched to a gene: 5. CDR3: CASSVLLAGTEQFF. In DNA, the CDR3 is TGTGCCAGCAGCGTCTTACTAGCGGGGACTGAGCAGTTCTTC.

The chain combines TRBV7-6 with TRBJ1-2; D possibly corresponds to TRBD1 (6 bases). Between the trimmed V and J ends, which lost 5 bases and 11 bases, there was a span of 15 bases. The CDR3 runs to 12 residues. Germline assignment: CDR1 SGHVS and CDR2 FNYEAQ. The CDR3 DNA reads TGTGCCAGCAGCCCAACAGGGCTGGGGTACACCTTC. As protein: CASSPTGLGYTF.

This clone was counted a few times. The chain links TRBV4-1 to TRBJ2-4; D might be TRBD1 (5 bases). The ends were cut back, 5 bases at V and 3 bases at J, with 8 bases in the middle. This CDR3 region has 13 residues. Germline lookup yields CDR1 MGHRA and CDR2 YSYEKL. The CDR3 DNA sequence: TGCGCCAGCAGCGTTACAGGCAAAAACATTCAGTACTTC. This gives the protein CASSVTGKNIQYF.

The rearrangement uses TRBV4-3 and TRBJ2-5, with D perhaps TRBD1 (6 bases). Germline V gives CDR1 LGHNA, CDR2 YSLEER. V lost 1 base and J 4 bases, leaving 7 bases between the germline ends. The CDR3 has 13 residues. This chain's CDR3 is CASSQGGGETQYF. CDR3 sequence (DNA): TGCGCCAGCAGCCAAGGAGGGGGAGAGACCCAGTACTTC.

The sample holds a few counts of this clone. The chain has TRBV20-1 and TRBJ2-5; tentative D call: TRBD1 (5 bases). Trimming stripped 3 bases from V and 5 bases from J, with 16 bases between. The CDR3 extends over 14 amino acids. Germline V CDR1 and CDR2: DFQATT, SNEGSKA (reference sequence). The CDR3 spells CSASLRQGGETQYF. CDR3 bases: TGCAGTGCTAGTTTGCGGCAGGGTGGGGAGACCCAGTACTTC.

The chain links TRBV29-1 to TRBJ2-7; 10 bases match TRBD2. The CDR3 covers 15 residues. Looked up from germline, CDR1 is SQVTM and CDR2 is ANQGSEA. J was trimmed by 2 bases and V by 5 bases; bases with no gene match: 9. CDR3 DNA sequence: TGCAGCGTTACTCACGCTAGCGGGGGCACCTACGAGCAGTACTTC. This gives the protein CSVTHASGGTYEQYF.

The J gene is TRBJ2-5, the V gene TRBV6-2 or TRBV6-3; the match to TRBD2 covers 7 bases. This CDR3 has 14 residues. Per germline, CDR1 MNHEY and CDR2 SVGEGT. Trimming cost V 7 bases and J 5 bases; bases outside gene matches: 10. As DNA, the CDR3 is TGTGCCAGCACCCCCGGCGGGAGAGGTGAGACCCAGTACTTC. It yields the protein CASTPGGRGETQYF.

The chain is built from TRBV4-3 and TRBJ1-2, with D perhaps TRBD1 (5 bases). Trimming shortened V by 0 bases and J by 6 bases, and 14 bases separated the two germline ends. Germline loops: CDR1 LGHNA, CDR2 YSLEER. CDR3 size: 15 residues. The CDR3 region is CASSQESRVVNGYTF. Here the CDR3 DNA reads TGCGCCAGCAGCCAAGAATCCAGGGTGGTTAATGGCTACACCTTC.

The chain has TRBV27 and TRBJ1-4; no reliable D call. The V gene lost 5 bases and the J gene lost 5 bases, with 21 bases spanning the gap. Germline V gives CDR1 MNHEY, CDR2 SMNVEV (reference sequence). The CDR3 sequence is 17 residues long. The CDR3 sequence: CASSPTPGIERNEKLFF. Here the CDR3 DNA reads TGTGCCAGCAGTCCGACCCCGGGGATAGAAAGGAATGAAAAACTGTTTTTT.

The genes are TRBV4-1 and TRBJ2-1, with unresolved D. Germline V gene sequence: CDR1 MGHRA, CDR2 YSYEKL. The CDR3 sequence is 15 residues long. Between the trimmed V and J ends, which lost 3 bases and 3 bases, there was a span of 12 bases. CDR3 DNA sequence: TGCGCCAGCAGCCATTCGGGTACTCTCTACAATGAGCAGTTCTTC. It encodes CASSHSGTLYNEQFF.

The chain combines TRBV7-2 with TRBJ1-3; 8 bases line up with TRBD1. Germline V gives CDR1 SGHTA, CDR2 FQGNSA. After removal of 3 bases from V and 4 bases from J, the junction contained 2 bases not matched to a gene. The length of the CDR3 is 14 residues. The chain's CDR3 is CASSLDRAGNTIYF. In DNA form, the CDR3 reads TGTGCCAGCAGCTTGGACAGGGCCGGAAACACCATATATTTT.

The chain is built from TRBV19 and TRBJ1-5, with TRBD1 matching over 9 bases. J was trimmed by 4 bases and V by 5 bases; bases with no gene match: 9. Germline CDR1 LNHDA, CDR2 SQIVND (reference sequence). The CDR3 contains 16 residues. In nucleotides, the CDR3 is TGTGCCAGTAGTTTGGTCGCCGGGACAGGGAATCAGCCCCAGCATTTT. Protein product: CASSLVAGTGNQPQHF.

The genes are TRBV7-9 and TRBJ2-1; D remains ambiguous. The germline gives CDR1 SEHNR, CDR2 FQNEAQ (reference sequence). V was cut by 1 base and J by 5 bases, with 3 bases left in between. The CDR3 runs to 12 residues. CDR3 amino acids: CASSLGNNEQFF. The CDR3 nucleotides are TGTGCCAGCAGCTTAGGTAACAATGAGCAGTTCTTC.

CDR3 in DNA: TGTGCCAGCATGCAGGGAAACTATGGCTACACCTTC. Protein product: CASMQGNYGYTF. This chain joins TRBV12-3 or TRBV12-4 and TRBJ1-2, with a weak D call TRBD1 (5 bases). Trimming removed 7 bases at V and 2 bases at J, with 8 bases between. The CDR3 contains 12 residues.

V and J are TRBV24-1 and TRBJ2-1; the match to TRBD1 covers 7 bases. Germline V gene sequence: CDR1 KGHDR, CDR2 SFDVKD. The CDR3 runs 12 residues. J gave up 6 bases and V 8 bases, and 3 bases lay outside the gene matches. CDR3 protein: CATKDRANEQFF. The CDR3, as DNA: TGTGCCACCAAAGACAGGGCCAATGAGCAGTTCTTC.

The chain links TRBV5-4 to TRBJ2-1; D not certain. Trimming stripped 4 bases from V and 8 bases from J, with 10 bases between. Germline loops: CDR1 SGHNT, CDR2 YYREEE (reference sequence). The CDR3 has 12 residues. DNA of the CDR3: TGTGCCAGCAGCCACACCACCGATGAGCAGTTCTTC. Protein sequence: CASSHTTDEQFF.

The chain recombines TRBV5-5 with TRBJ2-3; D unresolved. Germline assignment: CDR1 SGHKS and CDR2 YYEKEE (reference sequence). Trimming took off 5 bases at V and 2 bases at J, with 9 bases between the two ends. The CDR3 loop spans 13 amino acids. In nucleotides, the CDR3 is TGTGCCAGCAGTGAGAGAACCACAGATACGCAGTATTTT. Translation gives CASSERTTDTQYF.

This rearrangement joins TRBV5-1 to TRBJ2-5; a possible D gene is TRBD2 (7 bases). Trimming removed 0 bases from V and 5 bases from J, with 11 bases in between. This CDR3 is built from 14 residues. Germline-derived CDR1 and CDR2 are SGHRS and YFSETQ. This chain's CDR3 is CASSLVGGLETQYF. CDR3 bases: TGCGCCAGCAGCTTGGTCGGGGGGCTGGAGACCCAGTACTTC.